The clone carrying this TCR beta chain has a count of ten or more. Antigen: not known. The CDR3 extends over 13 amino acids. Germline values: CDR1 SNHLY, CDR2 FYNNEI. V dropped 4 bases and J dropped 8 bases, with 14 bases sitting between them. The sample is drawn from a study of T cells in Graves' hyperthyroidism and ophthalmopathy. Whole-study results and caveats: Ophthalmopathy got predicted by the model a median about 6.5 months before its onset. Most thyroid clonotypes that were expanded above 0.001 also turned up in blood.

The source material, RNA transcripts, was used to amplify TCR beta CDR3 regions. The HTBI set primed first-round TCR CDR3 RT-PCR. MiXCR was run by TCRdb on the multiplex PCR reads, yielding one entry per CDR3 protein. The repertoire holds approximately 400,000 distinct CDR3 sequences, with approximately 13% as singletons. The specimen sequenced was blood. The receptor's source is a young man with Graves' hyperthyroidism that later progressed to Graves' ophthalmopathy. V is TRBV2 and J is TRBJ1-2, with D hard to call. The CDR3 DNA follows: TGTGCCAGCAGTGTAGGTAGGGAAGGAGGCTACACCTTC. Translating it yields CASSVGREGGYTF.